The source of this T cell receptor (beta chain) is a study of OX40 agonist ivuxolimab in advanced cancers. For the study at large: Patients enrolled in dose escalation were diagnosed with hepatocellular carcinoma, melanoma, renal cell or head and neck cancer.

Trimming took 2 bases from V and 5 from J; bases not matched to a gene: 1. This CDR3 has 13 amino acids. The germline gives CDR1 SGHRS, CDR2 YFSETQ. As regards this clone: Its target is not known.

Study findings and constraints: Normalized T-cell clonal expansion was also low in some nonresponders. By week 6 at 0.1 to 3.0 mg/kg, blood CD4+ and CD8+ T cells had expanded clonally.

Using immunoSEQ multiplex PCR, the repertoire was profiled, and TCRdb retains in-frame clones only, with some absent. The repertoire has 100,000 to 150,000 clones, roughly 91% of them found once; the top ten carry more than 0.8%. The sample here was CD4+ or CD8+ T cells sorted from blood, taken in a trial of the OX40 agonist ivuxolimab. The clonotype originates from an adult with an advanced solid tumor such as melanoma, head and neck, liver or kidney cancer. The chain has TRBV5-1 and TRBJ2-5, with 9 bases that match TRBD2. The CDR3 DNA sequence: TGCGCCAGCAGCTTTGGACTAGCGGAGACCCAGTACTTC. Its protein is CASSFGLAETQYF.